A selection of T cell receptor beta chains follows, all from one sample in a study of T cell repertoires in cytomegalovirus infection. TCRdb re-analysed the reads in MiXCR, keeping a single row per CDR3 protein. The sample lists around 260,000 distinct CDR3 sequences; approximately 9% were seen once. The material sequenced was PBMCs. These receptor sequences come from a human donor in good health (CMV status not recorded). Some clones in this sample may be carry-over from other donors' samples. Each CDR3 is given with its conserved first and last residue. The D gene is left open where the match is weak. Size values are once, few and many counts, or a class for expanded clones, and some rows have none.

j_call clone_size v_call d_call cdr3_aa cdr3_nt
TRBJ1-2 few TRBV7-9 NA CASSIQISTGHYGYTF TGTGCCAGCAGCATCCAAATTTCGACAGGACACTATGGCTACACCTTC
TRBJ1-5 many TRBV30 NA CAWSRSNQPQHF TGTGCCTGGAGCCGTAGCAATCAGCCCCAGCATTTT
TRBJ2-2 few TRBV20-1 TRBD2 CSVRAPTSGGELFF TGCAGTGTCCGAGCACCGACTAGCGGCGGGGAGCTGTTTTTT
TRBJ1-1 many TRBV7-2 NA CASSSQGDTEAFF TGTGCCAGCAGCTCACAGGGAGACACTGAAGCTTTCTTT
TRBJ2-7 few TRBV6-2/TRBV6-3 TRBD2 CASSYRGDYEQYF TGTGCCAGCAGTTATCGGGGGGACTACGAGCAGTACTTC
TRBJ2-5 many TRBV7-2 TRBD2 CASSLSGGPLDGQYF TGTGCCAGCAGCTTAAGCGGGGGCCCCCTCGATGGCCAGTACTTC
TRBJ1-6 many TRBV25-1 NA CASSKGWDENSPLHF TGTGCCAGCAGTAAGGGATGGGACGAAAATTCACCCCTCCACTTT
TRBJ2-7 NA TRBV12-3/TRBV12-4 NA CASTVVDRAEQYF TGTGCCAGCACCGTCGTTGACAGAGCCGAGCAGTACTTC
TRBJ1-4 many TRBV7-9 NA CAWGPEIEKLFF TGTGCCTGGGGACCAGAGATTGAAAAACTGTTTTTT
TRBJ2-1 many TRBV20-1 TRBD2 CSARDGLPTSGSNEQFF TGCAGTGCTAGAGATGGCTTACCCACTAGCGGGAGTAATGAGCAGTTCTTC
TRBJ1-1 many TRBV7-2 NA CASSQQGYTEAFF TGTGCCAGCAGCCAACAGGGCTACACTGAAGCTTTCTTT
TRBJ1-2 NA TRBV4-2 TRBD1 CASSQDGAGGTGYTF TGTGCCAGCAGCCAAGATGGGGCAGGGGGCACCGGCTACACCTTC
TRBJ1-6 medium-sized TRBV7-2 NA CASSLEAAVSPLHF TGTGCCAGCAGCTTAGAGGCGGCCGTCTCGCCCCTCCACTTT
TRBJ2-7 NA TRBV19 TRBD1 CASSHRTGVNEQYF TGTGCCAGTAGTCATCGGACAGGGGTCAACGAGCAGTACTTC
TRBJ1-5 NA TRBV4-3 NA CASSREQEGHQSQHF TGCGCCAGCAGCCGGGAACAGGAGGGTCATCAGTCCCAGCATTTT
TRBJ1-4 NA TRBV25-1 NA CASSSIGGDFEKLFF TGTGCCAGCAGTTCGATTGGGGGGGATTTTGAAAAACTGTTTTTT
TRBJ1-1 many TRBV11-2 TRBD1 CASTRQGATRDTEAFF TGTGCCAGCACAAGACAGGGGGCAACGCGGGACACTGAAGCTTTCTTT
TRBJ2-1 many TRBV4-2 NA CASSQVGHRVYRSSYNEQFF TGTGCCAGCAGCCAAGTTGGGCACAGGGTGTATCGGAGTTCCTACAATGAGCAGTTCTTC
TRBJ2-1 many TRBV7-3 TRBD1 CASSRSGQGHEQFF TGTGCCAGCAGCCGGAGCGGACAGGGACATGAGCAGTTCTTC
TRBJ2-1 few TRBV29-1 NA CSVESEGLSDEQFF TGCAGCGTTGAATCCGAAGGATTAAGCGATGAGCAGTTCTTC
TRBJ2-3 few TRBV28 TRBD2 CATFPGRADTQYF TGTGCTACCTTCCCGGGGAGGGCAGATACGCAGTATTTT
TRBJ1-2 NA TRBV10-3 NA CAISESEISYGYTF TGTGCCATCAGTGAGTCAGAGATTAGTTATGGCTACACCTTC
TRBJ2-5 many TRBV7-2 NA CASSRPGGSLYQETQYF TGTGCCAGCAGCCGTCCGGGTGGCTCTTTGTACCAAGAGACCCAGTACTTC
TRBJ2-6 many TRBV30 NA CAWRSPGANVLTF TGTGCCTGGAGATCCCCTGGGGCCAACGTCCTGACTTTC
TRBJ2-1 many TRBV4-3 TRBD2 CASSKTGTSVPNEQFF TGCGCCAGCAGCAAAACCGGGACTAGCGTACCAAATGAGCAGTTCTTC
TRBJ1-2 NA TRBV5-4 NA CASSTEVLGNYGYTF TGTGCCAGCAGCACCGAGGTACTCGGAAACTATGGCTACACCTTC
TRBJ2-1 NA TRBV19 NA CASSIRQGMNNEQFF TGTGCCAGTAGTATTAGGCAGGGGATGAACAATGAGCAGTTCTTC
TRBJ2-1 many TRBV7-2 TRBD2 CASSLTGGSYNEQFF TGTGCCAGCAGCTTAACGGGGGGCTCCTACAATGAGCAGTTCTTC
TRBJ1-6 many TRBV7-2 NA CASSLQGTPLHF TGTGCCAGCAGCTTGCAGGGGACACCCCTCCACTTT
TRBJ2-1 NA TRBV2 NA CASSEGGALNEQFF TGTGCCAGCAGTGAGGGGGGGGCCCTCAATGAGCAGTTCTTC
TRBJ2-5 many TRBV7-2 TRBD2 CASSLRGRPLAGEETQYF TGTGCCAGCAGCCTCAGGGGTCGTCCCCTAGCGGGAGAAGAGACCCAGTACTTC
TRBJ2-7 many TRBV11-2 TRBD2 CASSLEAGLAYEQYF TGTGCCAGCAGCCTCGAAGCGGGATTGGCCTACGAGCAGTACTTC
TRBJ1-3 many TRBV7-9 TRBD1 CASSSQGDGNTIYF TGTGCCAGCAGCTCACAGGGGGATGGAAACACCATATATTTT
TRBJ1-1 NA TRBV20-1 NA CSASGLRVETEAFF TGCAGTGCTAGTGGTCTCCGGGTAGAGACTGAAGCTTTCTTT
TRBJ2-1 once TRBV19 NA CASRSQQGRVGNEQFF TGTGCCAGTAGAAGCCAACAGGGACGGGTTGGCAATGAGCAGTTCTTC
TRBJ2-2 NA TRBV20-1 TRBD2 CSARTSGRSTGELFF TGCAGTGCTAGAACTAGCGGGAGGAGCACCGGGGAGCTGTTTTTT
TRBJ1-5 many TRBV7-2 NA CASSLPGASNQPQHF TGTGCCAGCAGCTTACCAGGGGCAAGCAATCAGCCCCAGCATTTT
TRBJ1-2 many TRBV2 NA CASSRTYYGYTF TGTGCCAGCAGTCGGACTTACTATGGCTACACCTTC
TRBJ1-1 NA TRBV7-9 NA CASSPTAMNTEAFF TGTGCCAGCAGCCCGACAGCCATGAACACTGAAGCTTTCTTT
TRBJ2-1 NA TRBV5-1 TRBD2 CASSESGASYNEQFF TGCGCCAGCAGCGAGAGCGGGGCCTCCTACAATGAGCAGTTCTTC
TRBJ2-5 many TRBV7-2 NA CASSLAGPEETQYF TGTGCCAGCAGCTTAGCGGGGCCAGAAGAGACCCAGTACTTC
TRBJ2-2 many TRBV6-2/TRBV6-3 TRBD1 CASLLPGQANTGELFF TGTGCCAGTCTCCTGCCGGGACAGGCGAACACCGGGGAGCTGTTTTTT
TRBJ2-7 few TRBV6-5 NA CASRRSGLQGEQYF TGTGCCAGCAGACGCTCCGGACTCCAGGGCGAGCAGTACTTC
TRBJ1-1 few TRBV7-2 NA CASSPESWNTEAFF TGTGCCAGCAGTCCGGAGAGCTGGAACACTGAAGCTTTCTTT
TRBJ1-2 NA TRBV30 TRBD1 CAWRAQTGGTGGYTF TGTGCCTGGAGAGCTCAGACAGGGGGCACCGGTGGCTACACCTTC